Each of the 19 T cell receptor beta chains below was sequenced from the same sample in a study of CD8 T cells in Susac syndrome. Random hexamers were used to reverse transcribe an amount of roughly 0.45 to 1 ug RNA. TCRdb ran MiXCR on the immunoSEQ multiplex PCR reads and lists one entry per CDR3 protein. The sample lists under 200,000 distinct CDR3 sequences, around 94% occurring once. The sequencing sample was made of CD4+ T cells from PBMCs. The receptor set was obtained from a human donor with Susac syndrome.

The rearrangement uses TRBV9 and TRBJ1-4, with D unclear. Germline V gene lookup returns CDR1 SGDLS and CDR2 YYNGEE. This CDR3 spans 13 amino acids. Trimming removed 3 bases at V and 5 bases at J, with 8 bases between. The CDR3 here is CASSGGLNEKLFF. CDR3 coding DNA: TGTGCCAGCAGCGGGGGTTTGAATGAAAAACTGTTTTTT.

The chain employs TRBV3-1 and TRBJ2-7; D may correspond to TRBD1 or TRBD2 (5 bases each). Trimming shortened V by 4 bases and J by 4 bases, and 17 bases separated the two germline ends. The germline gives CDR1 LGHDT, CDR2 YNNKEL (reference sequence). The CDR3 sequence is 15 residues long. CDR3 loop: CASSLASGGVYEQYF. CDR3 DNA: TGTGCCAGCAGCCTCGCAAGTGGGGGAGTGTACGAGCAGTACTTC.

The rearrangement uses TRBV29-1 and TRBJ2-3; 8 positions agree with TRBD2. The CDR3 has 12 amino acids. Germline V lookup: CDR1 SQVTM, CDR2 ANQGSEA. V lost 7 bases and J lost 6; bases outside the gene matches: 6. CDR3 amino acids: CSAAGGRDTQYF. The CDR3 DNA reads as TGCAGCGCTGCGGGGGGCCGGGATACGCAGTATTTT.

This clonotype was counted once. V and J are TRBV10-3 and TRBJ1-1; D is undetermined. The CDR3 has 15 amino acids. V shed 0 bases and J shed 8 bases, with 16 bases lying between them. CDR1 is ENHRY and CDR2 is SYGVKD in the germline V gene. The CDR3 sequence is CAISESRAGSLEAFF. CDR3 bases: TGTGCCATCAGTGAGTCGAGGGCAGGTTCCCTCGAAGCTTTCTTT.

The chain is built from TRBV29-1 and TRBJ1-5; D is possibly TRBD1 (6 bases). The CDR3 consists of 15 residues. Germline CDR1 reads SQVTM; CDR2 reads ANQGSEA. Trimming took 4 bases from V and 2 from J, leaving 15 bases between them. CDR3 sequence reads: CSVGTQGSGNQPQHF. As DNA, the CDR3 is TGCAGCGTTGGAACACAGGGCAGTGGCAATCAGCCCCAGCATTTT.

The rearrangement joins TRBV20-1 to TRBJ1-6; D is uncertain. This CDR3 contains 13 residues. The germline CDR1 and CDR2 sequences are DFQATT and SNEGSKA (reference sequence). Trimming removed 5 bases at V and 5 bases at J, with 10 bases between. The CDR3 loop is CSAGQVDNSPLHF. The CDR3 DNA sequence: TGCAGTGCTGGGCAGGTGGATAATTCACCCCTCCACTTT.

The chain carries TRBV5-1 and TRBJ2-3, with D possibly TRBD2 on 6 matching bases. The CDR3 runs 16 residues. Germline CDR1 is SGHRS and CDR2 is YFSETQ. The V and J ends lost 5 bases and 0 bases respectively, with 16 bases between them. The CDR3 is CASSLLSGTSTDTQYF. In DNA, the CDR3 is TGCGCCAGCAGTCTTCTCTCCGGGACTAGCACAGATACGCAGTATTTT.

The chain uses TRBV12-3 or TRBV12-4 and TRBJ1-3; D might be TRBD1 (5 bases). The CDR3 runs 14 residues. Trimming took 8 bases from V and 0 from J, leaving 11 bases between them. The CDR3 loop reads CASYLGGSGNTIYF. The CDR3 DNA follows: TGTGCCAGCTATTTGGGGGGCTCTGGAAACACCATATATTTT.

The chain links TRBV6-4 to TRBJ1-5; D might be TRBD1 (6 bases). Germline V lookup: CDR1 MRHNA, CDR2 SNTAGT. The V end was cut by 8 bases, the J end by 0 bases, with 17 bases between. The CDR3 has 16 amino acids. The CDR3: CASSLRGTDSNQPQHF. In DNA form, the CDR3 reads TGTGCCAGCTCCCTCAGGGGTACCGATAGCAATCAGCCCCAGCATTTT.

The chain has TRBV4-2 and TRBJ2-5; 8 nucleotides match TRBD2. The ends lost 4 bases at V and 8 bases at J; junction bases unmatched: 12. Per the germline V gene, CDR1 is LGHNA and CDR2 is YNFKEQ. This CDR3 spans 15 amino acids. CDR3 sequence: CASSRTLSGGETQYF. The CDR3 coding sequence is TGTGCCAGCAGCCGGACCCTGAGCGGGGGTGAAACCCAGTACTTC.

The J gene is TRBJ1-2, the V gene TRBV12-3 or TRBV12-4, with D possibly matching TRBD1 (5 bases). The CDR3 spans 13 residues. Trimming removed 4 bases from V and 1 base from J, with 7 bases in between. CDR3: CASSSTVNYGYTF. CDR3 coding DNA: TGTGCCAGCAGTTCGACAGTTAACTATGGCTACACCTTC.

The chain combines TRBV4-1 with TRBJ1-2, with 11 nucleotides matching TRBD1. V shed 1 base, J shed 4 bases, and the junction held 5 bases outside the gene matches. Germline CDR1 reads MGHRA; CDR2 reads YSYEKL. The CDR3 extends over 16 amino acids. The CDR3 protein is CASSQGTGGIIYGYTF. In DNA, the CDR3 is TGCGCCAGCAGCCAAGGGACAGGGGGCATCATCTATGGCTACACCTTC.

The chain is built from TRBV29-1 and TRBJ1-1; D is undetermined. CDR1 and CDR2 from the germline V gene are SQVTM and ANQGSEA. Trimming pared 4 bases from V and 1 base from J, leaving 10 bases between. The CDR3 extends over 13 amino acids. The CDR3 reads CSVGRGSNTEAFF. The CDR3 region has the DNA TGCAGCGTTGGCCGGGGTTCGAACACTGAAGCTTTCTTT.

This chain uses TRBV7-2 with TRBJ1-2, with D perhaps TRBD1 (5 bases). The V gene's germline CDR1 is SGHTA and CDR2 FQGNSA. Trimming took 3 bases from V and 4 from J, leaving 6 bases between them. CDR3 length: 12 residues. CDR3 nucleotide sequence: TGTGCCAGCAGCTTGACAGCCTATGGCTACACCTTC. Its translation: CASSLTAYGYTF. Together with reference TRBV7-2 and TRBJ1-2, the CDR3 gives the full variable domain: GAGVSQSPSNKVTEKGKDVELRCDPISGHTALYWYRQSLGQGLEFLIYFQGNSAPDKSGLPSDRFSAERTGGSVSTLTIQRTQQEDSAVYLCASSLTAYGYTFGSGTRLTVV.

The chain links TRBV6-5 to TRBJ2-3; D may be TRBD1 or TRBD2 (5 bases each). From germline, CDR1 is MNHEY and CDR2 SVGAGI. The CDR3 has 15 residues. Deletions cut 5 bases from V and 5 bases from J, with 17 bases between. The CDR3 is CASSRTWDRQDTQYF. CDR3 DNA sequence: TGTGCCAGCAGTCGAACCTGGGACCGCCAAGATACGCAGTATTTT.

The chain carries TRBV6-5 and TRBJ1-1; the D is unclear. V was trimmed by 2 bases and J by 5 bases, leaving 24 bases between them. The CDR3 has 18 amino acids. The V gene's germline CDR1 is MNHEY and CDR2 SVGAGI. The DNA of the CDR3 is TGTGCCAGCAGTTACAGGGAGGGAGGCCGATCTCAAAGGACTGAAGCTTTCTTT. Translated: CASSYREGGRSQRTEAFF.

The genes are TRBV12-3 or TRBV12-4 and TRBJ1-6; D not certain. The CDR3 is 14 residues long. V shed 3 bases and J shed 10 bases, with 13 bases lying between them. CDR3 residues: CASSFMGEGSPLHF. CDR3 nucleotide sequence: TGTGCCAGCAGTTTTATGGGCGAAGGCTCACCCCTCCACTTT.

This sequence joins TRBV18 and TRBJ2-2; D is ambiguous. The germline gives CDR1 KGHSH, CDR2 LQKENI. CDR3 length: 13 amino acids. V was pared by 1 base and J by 4 bases, with 4 bases between. The CDR3 DNA reads as TGTGCCAGCTCACCACGGGTCACCGGGGAGCTGTTTTTT. It translates to CASSPRVTGELFF.

The chain joins TRBV7-3 to TRBJ1-1; D remains ambiguous. This CDR3 region has 13 residues. Germline V gives CDR1 SGHTA, CDR2 FQGTGA. V lost 5 bases, J lost 2 bases, and 9 bases lay in between. The CDR3 coding sequence is TGTGCCAGCAGCCCGACACCTAACACTGAAGCTTTCTTT. Amino acid sequence: CASSPTPNTEAFF.